This T cell receptor beta chain is from a study of blood T cell repertoires in COVID-19. For the study at large: Material from acute and convalescent COVID-19 was sourced from the United States, Italy and Spain.

Using immunoSEQ multiplex PCR, the repertoire was profiled, and TCRdb retains in-frame clones only, with some absent. Found here are more than 200,000 clones, under 90% of them singletons; the top ten hold over 9.5%. The CDR3 sequence is 15 residues long. V was clipped by 3 bases and J by 2 bases; unmatched bases: 5. CDR1 and CDR2 from the germline V gene are SGHNT and YENEEA. This sequence joins TRBV11-3 and TRBJ2-3; TRBD1 aligns across 7 bases. The receptor was isolated from an elderly woman with COVID-19, enrolled during active disease. Material: peripheral blood. The CDR3 is CASSLGDRVTDTQYF. For the CDR3, the DNA is TGTGCCAGCAGCTTGGGTGACAGGGTCACAGATACGCAGTATTTT.